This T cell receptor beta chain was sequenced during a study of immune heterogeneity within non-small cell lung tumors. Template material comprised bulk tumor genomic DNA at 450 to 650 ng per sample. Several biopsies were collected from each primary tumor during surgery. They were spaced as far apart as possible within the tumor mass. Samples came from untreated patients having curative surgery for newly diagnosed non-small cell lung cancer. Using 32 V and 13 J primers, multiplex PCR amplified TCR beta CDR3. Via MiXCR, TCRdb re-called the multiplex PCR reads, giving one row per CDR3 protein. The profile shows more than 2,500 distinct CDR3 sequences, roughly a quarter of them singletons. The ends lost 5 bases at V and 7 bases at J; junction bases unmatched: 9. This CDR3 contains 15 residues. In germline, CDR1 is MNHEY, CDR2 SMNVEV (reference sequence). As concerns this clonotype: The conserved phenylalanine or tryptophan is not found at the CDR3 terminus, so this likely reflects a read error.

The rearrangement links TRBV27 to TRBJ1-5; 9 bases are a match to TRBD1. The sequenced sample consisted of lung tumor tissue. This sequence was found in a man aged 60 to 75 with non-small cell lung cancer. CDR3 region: CASSPYTGGGQPQHS. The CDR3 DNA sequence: TGTGCCAGCAGTCCGTATACAGGGGGCGGGCAGCCCCAGCATTCT.